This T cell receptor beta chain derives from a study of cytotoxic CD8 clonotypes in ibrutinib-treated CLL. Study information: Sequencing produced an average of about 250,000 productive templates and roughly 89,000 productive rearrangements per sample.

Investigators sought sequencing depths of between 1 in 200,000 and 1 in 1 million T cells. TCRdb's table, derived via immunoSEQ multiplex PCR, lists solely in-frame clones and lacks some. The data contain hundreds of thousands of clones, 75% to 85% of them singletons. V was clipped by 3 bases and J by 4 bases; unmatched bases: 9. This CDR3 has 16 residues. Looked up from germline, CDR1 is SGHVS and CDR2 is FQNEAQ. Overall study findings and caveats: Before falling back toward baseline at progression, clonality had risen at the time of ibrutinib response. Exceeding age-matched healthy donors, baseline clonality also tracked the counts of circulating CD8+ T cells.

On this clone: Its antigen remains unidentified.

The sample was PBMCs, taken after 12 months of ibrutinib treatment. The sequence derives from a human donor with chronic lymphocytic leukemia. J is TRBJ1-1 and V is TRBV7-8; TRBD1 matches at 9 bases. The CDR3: CASSFPKTGGPTEAFF. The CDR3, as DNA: TGTGCCAGCAGCTTCCCCAAGACAGGGGGACCCACTGAAGCTTTCTTT.